These 9 T cell receptor beta chains originate from one sample sequenced in a study of identifying expanded T cells in peripheral blood. The data were produced by immunoSEQ multiplex PCR, yet TCRdb's version contains in-frame clones alone and is incomplete. This sample has approximately 58,000 clones, with roughly nine tenths found just once. The sample consisted of blood. Every receptor here comes from a person aged 18-69 years in good health.

In this sample, this clone turned up a few times. The chain has TRBV12-5 and TRBJ1-2; a possible D gene is TRBD1 (5 bases). The CDR3 totals 13 residues. V shed 5 bases and J shed 4 bases, with 11 bases lying between them. CDR1 LGHNT and CDR2 FRNRAP come from the germline V gene. In nucleotides, the CDR3 is TGTGCTAGTGGTCGTGGGCAGGGCTATGGCTACACCTTC. Translation: CASGRGQGYGYTF.

The chain joins TRBV7-9 to TRBJ2-5, with 8 nucleotides matching TRBD1. Germline V CDR1 and CDR2: SEHNR, FQNEAQ (reference sequence). V gave up 3 bases and J gave up 2 bases; unmatched junction bases: 2. CDR3 length: 14 residues. The CDR3, as DNA: TGTGCCAGCAGCTTTCGGACAGGGCAAGAGACCCAGTACTTC. Amino acid sequence: CASSFRTGQETQYF.

V gene TRBV2 combines with J gene TRBJ2-4; D is possibly TRBD1 (5 bases). Trimming took off 8 bases at V and 5 bases at J, with 7 bases between the two ends. This CDR3 spans 11 amino acids. Per the germline V gene, CDR1 is SNHLY and CDR2 is FYNNEI. The CDR3 DNA is TGTGCCAGCGGGGCTCAAAACATTCAGTACTTC. Amino acids: CASGAQNIQYF.

In its sample, this clone is medium-sized. CDR3 in amino acids: CATSEDRGYNQPQHF. The CDR3 DNA is TGTGCCACCAGCGAAGACAGGGGTTACAATCAGCCCCAGCATTTT. The V and J genes are TRBV15 and TRBJ1-5; 8 bases map to TRBD1. Germline V gene data show CDR1 as LNHNV and CDR2 as YYDKDF (reference sequence). Unmatched junction bases numbered 6, after V lost 5 bases and J lost 3 bases. The CDR3 runs to 15 residues.

The chain combines TRBV9 with TRBJ1-3; tentatively, D is TRBD1 (5 bases). Trimming left V 0 bases short and J 4 bases short, with 20 bases between. This CDR3 has 18 amino acids. Germline CDR1 is SGDLS and CDR2 is YYNGEE. The CDR3 DNA reads TGTGCCAGCAGCGTAGCGACCCAGGGTATCTCGGGAGGAAACACCATATATTTT. The encoded protein is CASSVATQGISGGNTIYF.

In nucleotides, the CDR3 is TGTGCCAGTAGTATTGCATCTACCTCCTATGGCTACACCTTC. It encodes CASSIASTSYGYTF. The V and J genes are TRBV19 and TRBJ1-2; D not certain. Germline lookup yields CDR1 LNHDA and CDR2 SQIVND (reference sequence). The CDR3 loop spans 14 amino acids. V lost 3 bases and J lost 4, with 12 bases in between.

This chain joins TRBV21-1 and TRBJ2-7. TRBV21-1 is a pseudogene segment. The CDR3 is 14 residues long. The CDR3 region is CASSKARAEAEQYF. CDR3 sequence (DNA): TGTGCCAGCAGCAAAGCACGGGCTGAGGCCGAGCAGTACTTC.

The chain recombines TRBV9 with TRBJ1-5, with 8 bases matching TRBD1. The CDR3 has 15 amino acids. V lost 4 bases, J lost 7 bases, and 10 bases stayed unmatched. The V gene's germline CDR1 is SGDLS and CDR2 YYNGEE. The CDR3 DNA reads TGTGCCAGCAGCCCGTCTGGACAGGGCGGACAGCCCCAGCATTTT. Translation gives CASSPSGQGGQPQHF.

A single count supports this clone. This chain uses TRBV5-1 with TRBJ2-7; the D gene is possibly TRBD1 (7 bases). CDR3 size: 14 residues. V gave up 4 bases and J gave up 6 bases, with 17 bases separating them. Germline V gene data show CDR1 as SGHRS and CDR2 as YFSETQ. DNA for the CDR3: TGCGCCAGCAGCCCAGGGGGAGGAACTCGCGAGCAGTACTTC. It yields the protein CASSPGGGTREQYF.